The 18 T cell receptor beta chains below all came from one sample that was sequenced in a study of blood T cells in healthy people across ages. Alongside a J-beta primer mix, a sample-barcoded 5' primer served in a second PCR lasting roughly 6 to 11 cycles. TCRdb itself ran the 5' RACE reads through MiXCR, one entry per CDR3 protein. The sample records around 1.5 million distinct CDR3 sequences, approximately 59% being singletons. Sequenced material: blood. The receptors originated from a man younger than 35 in good health.

This clonotype was seen only a few times. This sequence joins TRBV5-1 and TRBJ2-7; TRBD2 agrees at 12 bases. CDR3 length: 17 residues. In germline, CDR1 is SGHRS, CDR2 YFSETQ. The trim removed 0 bases at V and 7 bases at J, leaving 11 bases unmatched. CDR3 amino acids: CASSLAGRLAGAEEQYF. The DNA of the CDR3 is TGCGCCAGCAGCTTGGCAGGGAGACTAGCGGGAGCAGAAGAGCAGTACTTC.

This rearrangement joins TRBV6-5 to TRBJ1-2; TRBD1 might be the D (6 bases). Germline values: CDR1 MNHEY, CDR2 SVGAGI. The CDR3 runs 14 residues. V was trimmed by 4 bases and J by 7 bases, leaving 16 bases between them. In nucleotides, the CDR3 is TGTGCCAGCAGTTTGGGACAAGGATTGAGTGGCTACACCTTC. This sequence encodes CASSLGQGLSGYTF.

This clonotype was seen many times. One junction end does not reproduce the germline sequence, and a read error may be involved. The rearrangement links TRBV5-1 to TRBJ2-5; 8 positions match TRBD1. Germline assignment: CDR1 SGHRS and CDR2 YFSETQ. This CDR3 region has 14 residues. For the CDR3, the DNA is TGTGCCAGCAGCTACGGACAGGGAAGAGAGACCCAGTACTTC. Amino acid sequence: CASSYGQGRETQYF. The full variable domain, rest sourced from reference TRBV5-1 and TRBJ2-5, is KAGVTQTPRYLIKTRGQQVTLSCSPISGHRSVSWYQQTPGQGLQFLFEYFSETQRNKGNFPGRFSGRQFSNSRSEMNVSTLELGDSALYLCASSYGQGRETQYFGPGTRLLVL.

The gene calls are TRBV10-1 and TRBJ1-2; the match to TRBD1 covers 8 bases. Germline V gene sequence: CDR1 WNHNN, CDR2 SYGVQD (reference sequence). J lost 13 bases, V lost 4 bases, and 8 bases had no gene match. This CDR3 has 12 residues. The CDR3 region has the DNA TGCGCCAGCAGTGGGACAGGGTTCGGGCTCACCTTC. It codes for CASSGTGFGLTF.

Concerning this clonotype: Its ends do not fully match the called genes, so a read error is possible. This chain links TRBV5-1 with TRBJ2-1; TRBD2 agrees at 9 bases. The CDR3 spans 16 residues. The germline gives CDR1 SGHRS, CDR2 YFSETQ. The CDR3 DNA is TGCGCCAGCAGCTTAGTTAGCGGGAGCGGCATGGATGAGCGGTTCTTC. Protein product: CASSLVSGSGMDERFF.

The chain links TRBV19 to TRBJ1-5, with 8 bases fitting TRBD1. CDR1 and CDR2 from the germline V gene are LNHDA and SQIVND (reference sequence). J was trimmed by 5 bases and V by 4 bases; bases with no gene match: 7. The CDR3 sequence is 15 residues long. CDR3 nucleotides: TGTGCCAGTAGTACCCGGGACAGGTTCGATCAGCCCCAGCATTTT. It yields the protein CASSTRDRFDQPQHF.

The V call is TRBV4-1, the J call TRBJ1-4; maybe TRBD1 (5 bases). CDR1 MGHRA and CDR2 YSYEKL come from the germline V gene. Trimming took 1 base from V and 5 from J, leaving 11 bases between them. The CDR3 loop spans 15 amino acids. The CDR3 loop is CASSQGTPRNEKLFF. The CDR3 DNA sequence: TGCGCCAGCAGCCAAGGGACACCAAGAAATGAAAAACTGTTTTTT.

J is TRBJ2-3 and V is TRBV4-1; the D is unclear. Germline V lookup: CDR1 MGHRA, CDR2 YSYEKL. The V end lost 0 bases, the J end lost 2 bases, and 9 bases lay between the germline ends. The CDR3 contains 15 residues. CDR3 in DNA: TGCGCCAGCAGCCAAGAGGGGAAGCCCACAGATACGCAGTATTTT. It translates to CASSQEGKPTDTQYF.

This sequence joins TRBV7-9 and TRBJ2-7; possible D gene TRBD1, 6 bases. The CDR3 loop spans 14 amino acids. The V gene's germline CDR1 is SEHNR and CDR2 FQNEAQ (reference sequence). V lost 1 base to trimming and J lost 3 bases, with 10 bases between them. DNA for the CDR3: TGTGCCAGCAGCTTAGAAGGGACACACTACGAGCAGTACTTC. It yields the protein CASSLEGTHYEQYF.

This clonotype turned up a few times. The chain's CDR3 is CSVARQVSYEQYF. DNA for the CDR3: TGCAGCGTGGCCCGACAGGTTTCCTACGAGCAGTACTTC. The chain employs TRBV29-1 and TRBJ2-7; possible D gene TRBD1, 6 bases. This CDR3 contains 13 residues. The germline V gene has CDR1 SQVTM and CDR2 ANQGSEA. Between the trimmed V and J ends, which lost 6 bases and 1 base, there was a span of 13 bases.

The CDR3 nucleotides read TGTGCCAGCAGTCCGGCAGGGGGTAACGAGGGCTACACCTTC. Its protein is CASSPAGGNEGYTF. The chain employs TRBV25-1 and TRBJ1-2, with TRBD1 matching 7 bases. Germline V lookup: CDR1 MGHDK, CDR2 SYGVNS. V gave up 5 bases and J gave up 8 bases; unmatched junction bases: 11. The length of the CDR3 is 14 residues.

This clonotype was counted only a few times. The chain has TRBV29-1 and TRBJ1-2, with a possible D match to TRBD1 (6 bases). Per the germline V gene, CDR1 is SQVTM and CDR2 is ANQGSEA. The CDR3 runs 14 residues. Between the trimmed V and J ends, which lost 4 bases and 5 bases, there was a span of 17 bases. CDR3 sequence (DNA): TGCAGCGTTGGAGCGGGGGCAGACGGTTATGGCTACACCTTC. Protein product: CSVGAGADGYGYTF.

This chain connects TRBV20-1 to TRBJ2-3; perhaps TRBD1 as D (5 bases). The V end was cut by 2 bases, the J end by 4 bases, with 13 bases between. The length of the CDR3 is 14 residues. CDR1 DFQATT and CDR2 SNEGSKA come from the germline V gene (reference sequence). The CDR3 DNA reads as TGCAGTGCTAGACCAGGGATGGGGTCAGATACGCAGTATTTT. It encodes CSARPGMGSDTQYF.

The chain has TRBV14 and TRBJ1-5; unclear D gene. Germline CDR1 is SGHDN and CDR2 is FVKESK. The CDR3 has 13 residues. The V gene lost 1 base and the J gene lost 7 bases, with 8 bases spanning the gap. For the CDR3, the DNA is TGTGCCAGCAGCCAAGGGTACGAGCAGCCCCAGCATTTT. This encodes CASSQGYEQPQHF. Full variable domain (missing parts from reference TRBV14 and TRBJ1-5): EAGVTQFPSHSVIEKGQTVTLRCDPISGHDNLYWYRRVMGKEIKFLLHFVKESKQDESGMPNNRFLAERTGGTYSTLKVQPAELEDSGVYFCASSQGYEQPQHFGDGTRLSIL.

The chain combines TRBV15 with TRBJ2-5; D remains unclear. The CDR3 has 15 amino acids. V shed 0 bases and J shed 4 bases, with 12 bases lying between them. CDR1 and CDR2 (germline): LNHNV, YYDKDF (reference sequence). The CDR3 loop is CATSRDPPSPETQYF. In nucleotides, the CDR3 is TGTGCCACCAGCAGAGATCCCCCTAGTCCAGAGACCCAGTACTTC. Variable domain in full (rest from reference TRBV15 and TRBJ2-5): DAMVIQNPRYQVTQFGKPVTLSCSQTLNHNVMYWYQQKSSQAPKLLFHYYDKDFNNEADTPDNFQSRRPNTSFCFLDIRSPGLGDTAMYLCATSRDPPSPETQYFGPGTRLLVL.

This chain joins TRBV11-2 and TRBJ1-6, with D hard to call. V lost 5 bases and J 9 bases, leaving 8 bases between the germline ends. CDR3 length equals 12 residues. Germline values: CDR1 SGHAT, CDR2 FQNNGV. The CDR3 DNA sequence: TGTGCCAGCAGCCAACCCCTTTCACCCCTCCACTTT. Translated, it gives CASSQPLSPLHF.

J is TRBJ1-4 and V is TRBV10-3, with 7 bases that match TRBD1. This CDR3 comprises 14 residues. V shed 8 bases and J 3 bases; nucleotides not matched to a gene: 6. Germline CDR1 and CDR2: ENHRY and SYGVKD. CDR3 sequence reads: CAISKGAANEKLFF. The CDR3 DNA is TGTGCCATCTCGAAGGGGGCGGCTAATGAAAAACTGTTTTTT.

V usage is TRBV5-1 and J usage is TRBJ1-5; the D is unclear. The CDR3 covers 15 residues. Germline CDR1 is SGHRS and CDR2 is YFSETQ. The V end was cut by 1 base, the J end by 0 bases, with 8 bases between. CDR3 sequence: CASSLLPNSNQPQHF. The CDR3 coding sequence is TGCGCCAGCAGCTTGCTTCCGAATAGCAATCAGCCCCAGCATTTT.